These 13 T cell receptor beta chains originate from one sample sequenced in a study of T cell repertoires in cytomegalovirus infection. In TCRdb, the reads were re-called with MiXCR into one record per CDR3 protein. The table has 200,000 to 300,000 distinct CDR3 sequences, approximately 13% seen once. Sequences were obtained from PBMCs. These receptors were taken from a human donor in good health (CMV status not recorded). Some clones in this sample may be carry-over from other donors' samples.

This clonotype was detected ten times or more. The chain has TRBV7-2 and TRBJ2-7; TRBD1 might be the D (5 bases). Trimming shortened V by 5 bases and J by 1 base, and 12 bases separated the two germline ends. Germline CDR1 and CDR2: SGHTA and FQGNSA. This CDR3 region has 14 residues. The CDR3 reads CASSPLGASYEQYF. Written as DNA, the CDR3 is TGTGCCAGCAGCCCCCTTGGGGCGTCCTACGAGCAGTACTTC.

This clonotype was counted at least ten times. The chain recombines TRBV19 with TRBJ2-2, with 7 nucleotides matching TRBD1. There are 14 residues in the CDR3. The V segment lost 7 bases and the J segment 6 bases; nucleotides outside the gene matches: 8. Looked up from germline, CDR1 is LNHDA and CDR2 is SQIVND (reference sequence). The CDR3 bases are TGTGCCAGTAATGAGGGGGCTCGGGCCGGGGAGCTGTTTTTT. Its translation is CASNEGARAGELFF. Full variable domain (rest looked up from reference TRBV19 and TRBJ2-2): DGGITQSPKYLFRKEGQNVTLSCEQNLNHDAMYWYRQDPGQGLRLIYYSQIVNDFQKGDIAEGYSVSREKKESFPLTVTSAQKNPTAFYLCASNEGARAGELFFGEGSRLTVL.

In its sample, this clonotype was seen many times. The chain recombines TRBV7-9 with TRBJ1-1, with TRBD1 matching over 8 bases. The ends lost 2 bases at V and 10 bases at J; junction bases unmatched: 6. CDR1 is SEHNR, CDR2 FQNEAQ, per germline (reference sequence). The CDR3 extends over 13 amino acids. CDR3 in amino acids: CASSLLQGAGAFF. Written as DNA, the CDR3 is TGTGCCAGCAGCTTATTGCAGGGGGCTGGAGCTTTCTTT. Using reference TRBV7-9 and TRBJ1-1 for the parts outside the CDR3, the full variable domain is DTGVSQNPRHKITKRGQNVTFRCDPISEHNRLYWYRQTLGQGPEFLTYFQNEAQLEKSRLLSDRFSAERPKGSFSTLEIQRTEQGDSAMYLCASSLLQGAGAFFGQGTRLTVV.

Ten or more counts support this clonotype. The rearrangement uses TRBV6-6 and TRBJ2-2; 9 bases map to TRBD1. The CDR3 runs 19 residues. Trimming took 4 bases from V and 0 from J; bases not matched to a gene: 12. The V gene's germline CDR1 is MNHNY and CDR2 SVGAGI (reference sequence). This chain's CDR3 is CASSFNTGGAPSNTGELFF. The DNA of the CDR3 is TGTGCCAGCAGTTTCAATACAGGGGGCGCCCCTTCGAACACCGGGGAGCTGTTTTTT.

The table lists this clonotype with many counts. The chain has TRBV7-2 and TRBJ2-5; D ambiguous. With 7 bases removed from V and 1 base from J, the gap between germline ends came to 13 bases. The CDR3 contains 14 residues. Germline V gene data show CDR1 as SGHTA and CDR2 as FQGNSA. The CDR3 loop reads CASKAGGPQETQYF. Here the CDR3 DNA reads TGTGCCAGCAAAGCCGGCGGCCCCCAAGAGACCCAGTACTTC.

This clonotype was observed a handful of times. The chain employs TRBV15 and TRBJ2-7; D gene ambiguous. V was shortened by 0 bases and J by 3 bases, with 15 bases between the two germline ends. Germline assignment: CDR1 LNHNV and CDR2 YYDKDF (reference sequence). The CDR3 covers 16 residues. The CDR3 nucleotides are TGTGCCACCAGCAGAGATTTGGGGATTTCTCTCTACGAGCAGTACTTC. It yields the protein CATSRDLGISLYEQYF.

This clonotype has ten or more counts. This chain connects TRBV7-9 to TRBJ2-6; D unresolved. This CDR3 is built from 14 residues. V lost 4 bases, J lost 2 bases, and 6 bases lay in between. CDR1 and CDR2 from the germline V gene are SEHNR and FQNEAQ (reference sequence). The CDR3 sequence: CASSSKTGANVLTF. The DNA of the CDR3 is TGTGCCAGCAGCTCCAAAACTGGGGCCAACGTCCTGACTTTC. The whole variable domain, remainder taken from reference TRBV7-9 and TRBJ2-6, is DTGVSQNPRHKITKRGQNVTFRCDPISEHNRLYWYRQTLGQGPEFLTYFQNEAQLEKSRLLSDRFSAERPKGSFSTLEIQRTEQGDSAMYLCASSSKTGANVLTFGAGSRLTVL.

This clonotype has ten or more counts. CDR3 residues: CASSYQGREQYF. CDR3 DNA: TGTGCCAGCAGCTACCAAGGACGCGAGCAGTACTTC. The genes are TRBV7-2 and TRBJ2-7; D is uncertain. V was cut by 4 bases and J by 6 bases, with 10 bases left in between. This CDR3 region has 12 residues. Germline V gene lookup returns CDR1 SGHTA and CDR2 FQGNSA.

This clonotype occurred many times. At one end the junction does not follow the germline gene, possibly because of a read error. The CDR3 region has the DNA TGTGCCAGCAGCCCCCAGCGGGGGGCCCCCGAGAGCCAGTACTTC. Protein sequence: CASSPQRGAPESQYF. J is TRBJ2-5 and V is TRBV7-2, with 9 bases identical to TRBD2. Germline values: CDR1 SGHTA, CDR2 FQGNSA. The CDR3 has 15 amino acids.

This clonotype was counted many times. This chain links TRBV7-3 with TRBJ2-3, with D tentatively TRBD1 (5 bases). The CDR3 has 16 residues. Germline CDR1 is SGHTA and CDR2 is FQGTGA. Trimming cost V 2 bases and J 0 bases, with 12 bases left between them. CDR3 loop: CASSLEPDRSTDTQYF. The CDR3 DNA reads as TGTGCCAGCAGCTTAGAGCCCGACAGAAGCACAGATACGCAGTATTTT.

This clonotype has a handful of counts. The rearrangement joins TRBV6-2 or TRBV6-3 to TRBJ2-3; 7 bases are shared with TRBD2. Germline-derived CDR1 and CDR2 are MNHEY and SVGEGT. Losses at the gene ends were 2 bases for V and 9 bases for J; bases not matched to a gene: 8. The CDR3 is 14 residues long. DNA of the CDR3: TGTGCCAGCAGTTACCAGCGACTAGCTGGGACGCAGTATTTT. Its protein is CASSYQRLAGTQYF.

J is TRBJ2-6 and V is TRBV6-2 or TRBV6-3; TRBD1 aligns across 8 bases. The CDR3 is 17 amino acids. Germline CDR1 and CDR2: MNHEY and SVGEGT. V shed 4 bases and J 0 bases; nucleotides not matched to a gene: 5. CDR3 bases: TGTGCCAGCAGTTTTGGGACAGGCGCCTCTGGGGCCAACGTCCTGACTTTC. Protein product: CASSFGTGASGANVLTF.

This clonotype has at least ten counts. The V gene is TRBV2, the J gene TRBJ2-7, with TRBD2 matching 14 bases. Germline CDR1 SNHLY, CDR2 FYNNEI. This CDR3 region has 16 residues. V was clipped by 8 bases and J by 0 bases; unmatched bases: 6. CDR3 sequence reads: CASWGTSGGSSYEQYF. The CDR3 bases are TGTGCCAGCTGGGGGACTAGCGGGGGCTCCTCCTACGAGCAGTACTTC.